This T cell receptor (beta chain) emerged from a study of patients and donors after allogeneic stem cell transplantation. Germline CDR1 is KGHSH and CDR2 is LQKENI. This CDR3 contains 16 residues. V lost 6 bases to trimming and J lost 4 bases, with 21 bases between them. Each CDR3 protein is one row after TCRdb ran MiXCR on the RT-PCR reads. The table includes hundreds of thousands of distinct CDR3 sequences, around 16% detected once. The sample comprised blood, either unsorted or a sorted T cell fraction (not recorded which). This sequence originates from a human donor who was either an allogeneic HSCT recipient or a stem cell or donor lymphocyte infusion donor (not recorded which). It is not recorded whose cells these are; they may come from a transplant donor. This sequence joins TRBV18 and TRBJ1-1; D is ambiguous. CDR3 nucleotide sequence: TGTGCCAGCTCGGACCAACCCGGGCCCCGGGCCACTGAAGCTTTCTTT. This sequence encodes CASSDQPGPRATEAFF. Combining the CDR3 with reference TRBV18 and TRBJ1-1 gives the whole variable domain NAGVMQNPRHLVRRRGQEARLRCSPMKGHSHVYWYRQLPEEGLKFMVYLQKENIIDESGMPKERFSAEFPKEGPSILRIQQVVRGDSAAYFCASSDQPGPRATEAFFGQGTRLTVV.